The 23 T cell receptor beta chains below all came from one sample that was sequenced in a study of CD8+CD57+ T cells in acquired aplastic anemia. Researchers used genomic DNA as the template to profile TCR beta VDJ and CDR3. TCRdb reprocessed the reads with MiXCR, giving one entry per CDR3 protein. The sample has about 290,000 distinct CDR3 sequences; 56% are singletons. Those patients picked for sequencing had displayed CD8+CD57+ cell expansion on flow cytometry. Material for sequencing was sorted CD4+, CD8+, or CD8+CD57+ T cells (not recorded which) from PBMCs. The source of these receptors is a human donor with aplastic anemia.

This clonotype showed up many times. The chain uses TRBV5-1 and TRBJ2-5, with 10 bases identical to TRBD2. V lost 2 bases and J lost 1; bases outside the gene matches: 8. CDR3 size: 17 residues. The germline gives CDR1 SGHRS, CDR2 YFSETQ. The CDR3 spells CASSLGLAATVQETQYF. CDR3 nucleotides: TGCGCCAGCAGCTTAGGACTAGCGGCGACGGTCCAAGAGACCCAGTACTTC.

The table lists this clonotype with a few counts. The gene calls are TRBV7-8 and TRBJ1-6; 8 nucleotides agree with TRBD1. The ends lost 4 bases at V and 7 bases at J; junction bases unmatched: 6. Germline values: CDR1 SGHVS, CDR2 FQNEAQ. CDR3 length: 15 amino acids. CDR3 sequence: CASSYTTGENSPLHF. In nucleotides, the CDR3 is TGTGCCAGCAGCTACACGACAGGGGAAAATTCACCCCTCCACTTT.

J is TRBJ2-2 and V is TRBV19, with D perhaps matching TRBD2 (6 bases). V lost 8 bases to trimming and J lost 4 bases, with 8 bases between them. CDR1 and CDR2 (germline): LNHDA, SQIVND (reference sequence). CDR3 length equals 12 residues. CDR3 amino acids: CASLGLTGELFF. CDR3 DNA: TGTGCCAGTCTGGGACTCACCGGGGAGCTGTTTTTT.

The chain joins TRBV2 to TRBJ1-2; D gene unclear. Germline V gives CDR1 SNHLY, CDR2 FYNNEI. The CDR3 is 9 residues long. The V end was cut by 8 bases, the J end by 6 bases, with 4 bases between. In DNA, the CDR3 is TGTGCCAGCCTCGATGGCTACACCTTC. Translation gives CASLDGYTF.

The chain recombines TRBV7-2 with TRBJ2-7; tentative D call: TRBD1 (6 bases). The CDR3 loop spans 16 amino acids. CDR1 is SGHTA, CDR2 FQGNSA, per germline. V was shortened by 5 bases and J by 2 bases, with 19 bases between the two germline ends. CDR3 DNA: TGTGCCAGCAGCCAGAGAGTCCGGGACACTGCCTACGAGCAGTACTTC. It is translated as CASSQRVRDTAYEQYF. The complete variable domain, with remaining parts taken from reference TRBV7-2 and TRBJ2-7, reads GAGVSQSPSNKVTEKGKDVELRCDPISGHTALYWYRQSLGQGLEFLIYFQGNSAPDKSGLPSDRFSAERTGGSVSTLTIQRTQQEDSAVYLCASSQRVRDTAYEQYFGPGTRLTVT.

This chain connects TRBV7-3 to TRBJ1-1; 9 nucleotides align to TRBD1. CDR1 and CDR2 (germline): SGHTA, FQGTGA. The CDR3 consists of 13 residues. V lost 6 bases to trimming and J lost 7 bases; unmatched junction nucleotides: 6. The CDR3 nucleotides are TGTGCCAGCAGTACAGACAGGGGGAATGAAGCTTTCTTT. Its protein is CASSTDRGNEAFF.

This chain connects TRBV12-3 or TRBV12-4 to TRBJ2-7; a possible D gene is TRBD1 (7 bases). With 3 bases removed from V and 2 bases from J, the gap between germline ends came to 11 bases. CDR3 length: 14 amino acids. CDR3 protein: CASSLGGQTYEQYF. In DNA, the CDR3 is TGTGCCAGCAGTTTGGGGGGACAGACCTACGAGCAGTACTTC.

This sequence joins TRBV5-5 and TRBJ1-1; D might be TRBD1 (6 bases). The CDR3 sequence is 14 residues long. V was clipped by 6 bases and J by 12 bases, with 24 bases between them. The germline V gene encodes CDR1 SGHKS and CDR2 YYEKEE (reference sequence). The CDR3 nucleotides read TGTGCCAGCAACCTTGCGGGGGCCAACGTCCTGACTTTCTTT. Its translation: CASNLAGANVLTFF.

This clonotype is classed as medium-sized (0.01 to 0.1%). The chain links TRBV5-6 to TRBJ2-3; 10 positions match TRBD1. There are 18 residues in the CDR3. With 0 bases clipped from V and 1 base from J, the junction kept 8 bases outside the gene matches. The V gene's germline CDR1 is SGHDT and CDR2 YYEEEE. The CDR3 loop reads CASSLGGTGVFGTDTQYF. Written as DNA, the CDR3 is TGTGCCAGCAGCTTGGGGGGGACAGGGGTTTTTGGCACAGATACGCAGTATTTT.

This chain uses TRBV20-1 with TRBJ2-3; TRBD2 aligns across 12 bases. CDR1 is DFQATT, CDR2 SNEGSKA, per germline (reference sequence). The CDR3 spans 12 residues. V dropped 3 bases and J dropped 8; count of bases not matched to a gene: 0. DNA for the CDR3: TGCAGTGCTAGGACTAGCGGGGGTACGCAGTATTTT. Its protein product is CSARTSGGTQYF.

This clonotype has a handful of counts. The chain links TRBV24-1 to TRBJ2-5; 11 nucleotides align to TRBD1. In germline, CDR1 is KGHDR, CDR2 SFDVKD. The CDR3 runs to 16 residues. V was pared by 3 bases and J by 4 bases, with 6 bases of the junction left unmatched. This chain's CDR3 is CATSDGGQGALETQYF. DNA for the CDR3: TGTGCCACCAGTGATGGCGGACAGGGGGCTTTAGAGACCCAGTACTTC.

This chain joins TRBV7-8 and TRBJ1-2, with TRBD1 matching over 10 bases. The CDR3 spans 14 residues. J was trimmed by 7 bases and V by 5 bases; bases with no gene match: 7. From germline, CDR1 is SGHVS and CDR2 FQNEAQ. DNA of the CDR3: TGTGCCAGCAGCACCCGGACAGGGGGAGTTGGCTACACCTTC. It encodes CASSTRTGGVGYTF.

This chain uses TRBV6-1 with TRBJ2-5; D gene unclear. The J call could be wrong; TRBJ2-7 is a better fit for the DNA end. This CDR3 has 17 amino acids. Germline loops: CDR1 MNHNS, CDR2 SASEGT. The CDR3 sequence is CASSYSKFGLRSYEQYF. The CDR3, as DNA: TGTGCCAGCAGTTACTCGAAATTCGGTCTTAGATCCTACGAGCAGTACTTC.

The chain carries TRBV25-1 and TRBJ1-1; D uncertain. The CDR3 covers 13 residues. Germline values: CDR1 MGHDK, CDR2 SYGVNS. Trimming stripped 1 base from V and 5 bases from J, with 8 bases between. The DNA for the CDR3 is TGTGCCAGCAGTGAATCCCTGGCGACTGAAGCTTTCTTT. Protein product: CASSESLATEAFF.

Of note for this clonotype: One end of the junction does not line up with germline, which may come from a read error. CDR3 coding DNA: TGTGCCACCAGTGTCGAACCAGCGGGGGTAAACACCGGGGAGCTGTTCTTT. It is translated as CATSVEPAGVNTGELFF. The rearrangement uses TRBV24-1 and TRBJ2-2; 8 nucleotides align to TRBD2. This CDR3 contains 17 residues. The germline V gene encodes CDR1 KGHDR and CDR2 SFDVKD.

The chain couples TRBV19 to TRBJ2-1; D might be TRBD1 or TRBD2, each matching 6 bases. The V gene lost 4 bases and the J gene lost 8 bases, with 18 bases spanning the gap. Germline CDR1 is LNHDA and CDR2 is SQIVND (reference sequence). This CDR3 comprises 15 residues. The CDR3 region is CASSKGGSYVDEQFF. In nucleotides, the CDR3 is TGTGCCAGTAGTAAGGGGGGCTCCTACGTCGATGAGCAGTTCTTC.

This chain links TRBV7-2 with TRBJ2-7; 9 positions match TRBD1. The CDR3 is 13 residues long. In germline, CDR1 is SGHTA, CDR2 FQGNSA. Trimming cost V 5 bases and J 7 bases; bases outside gene matches: 6. The DNA of the CDR3 is TGTGCCAGCAGCCACCGGGACAGGGTAGAGCAGTACTTC. It encodes CASSHRDRVEQYF.

This clonotype has ten or more counts. The chain couples TRBV29-1 to TRBJ2-3; D perhaps matches TRBD2 (6 bases). CDR3 length equals 14 residues. V was shortened by 4 bases and J by 1 base, with 12 bases between the two germline ends. The germline CDR1 and CDR2 sequences are SQVTM and ANQGSEA. CDR3 coding DNA: TGCAGCGTTGTGCGGGGTCTTCGCACAGATACGCAGTATTTT. It translates to CSVVRGLRTDTQYF.

This clonotype was counted ten times or more. The rearrangement uses TRBV20-1 and TRBJ2-1, with D perhaps assigned TRBD1 or TRBD2 (6 bases each). The CDR3 runs to 16 residues. Trimming removed 0 bases at V and 2 bases at J, with 14 bases between. Germline loops: CDR1 DFQATT, CDR2 SNEGSKA (reference sequence). The DNA of the CDR3 is TGCAGTGCTAGAGAAGCCGGGGGCTACCCCTACAATGAGCAGTTCTTC. Protein sequence: CSAREAGGYPYNEQFF.

The genes are TRBV28 and TRBJ1-1; unclear D gene. The CDR3 length is 13 residues. Germline CDR1 MDHEN, CDR2 SYDVKM. V dropped 4 bases and J dropped 3 bases, with 9 bases sitting between them. CDR3 sequence reads: CASSYGGDTEAFF. The CDR3 bases are TGTGCCAGCAGTTATGGAGGAGACACTGAAGCTTTCTTT.

The chain has TRBV6-6 and TRBJ1-1; D perhaps matches TRBD1 (6 bases). Germline loops: CDR1 MNHNY, CDR2 SVGAGI (reference sequence). The CDR3 runs to 13 residues. Trimming shortened V by 5 bases and J by 8 bases, and 15 bases separated the two germline ends. The CDR3 reads CASSVYGQGEAFF. For the CDR3, the DNA is TGTGCCAGCAGTGTGTATGGGCAGGGGGAAGCTTTCTTT.

This clonotype was observed at least ten times. The chain uses TRBV6-2 or TRBV6-3 and TRBJ1-1; 7 bases match TRBD1. The germline gives CDR1 MNHEY, CDR2 SVGEGT. CDR3 size: 14 residues. Unmatched junction bases numbered 6, after V lost 4 bases and J lost 4 bases. The CDR3 sequence: CASSSRTGGTEAFF. DNA for the CDR3: TGTGCCAGCAGTTCCAGGACAGGAGGCACTGAAGCTTTCTTT.

This chain links TRBV24-1 with TRBJ2-7; D is perhaps TRBD1 (5 bases). The CDR3 is 14 amino acids. In germline, CDR1 is KGHDR, CDR2 SFDVKD. The V end lost 3 bases, the J end lost 0 bases, and 8 bases lay between the germline ends. The CDR3 DNA reads TGTGCCACCAGTGATAGGACACGCTCCTACGAGCAGTACTTC. This gives the protein CATSDRTRSYEQYF.